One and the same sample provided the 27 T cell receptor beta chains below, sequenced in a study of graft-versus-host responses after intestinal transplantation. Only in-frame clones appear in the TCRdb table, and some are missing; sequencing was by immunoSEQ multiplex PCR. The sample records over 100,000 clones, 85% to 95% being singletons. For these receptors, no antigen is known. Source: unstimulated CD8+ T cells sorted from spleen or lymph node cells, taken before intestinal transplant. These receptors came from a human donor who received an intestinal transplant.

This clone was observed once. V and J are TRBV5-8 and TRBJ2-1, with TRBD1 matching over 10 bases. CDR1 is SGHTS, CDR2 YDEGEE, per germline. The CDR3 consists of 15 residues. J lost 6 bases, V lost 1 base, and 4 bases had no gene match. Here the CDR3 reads CASSLRGQGTNEQFF. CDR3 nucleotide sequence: TGTGCCAGCAGCTTGAGGGGACAGGGGACCAATGAGCAGTTCTTC.

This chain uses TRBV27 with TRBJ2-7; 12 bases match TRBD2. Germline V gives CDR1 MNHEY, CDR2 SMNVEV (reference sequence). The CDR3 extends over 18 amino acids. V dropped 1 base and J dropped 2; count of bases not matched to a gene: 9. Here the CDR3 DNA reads TGTGCCAGCAGTTTATTTACGCTAGCGGGAGGGTCCCCCTACGAGCAGTACTTC. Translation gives CASSLFTLAGGSPYEQYF.

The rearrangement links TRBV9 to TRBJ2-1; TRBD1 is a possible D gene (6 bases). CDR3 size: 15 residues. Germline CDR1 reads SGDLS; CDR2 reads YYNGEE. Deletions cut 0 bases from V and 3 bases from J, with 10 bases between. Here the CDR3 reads CASSVAGVNYNEQFF. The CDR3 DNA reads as TGTGCCAGCAGCGTAGCAGGGGTCAACTACAATGAGCAGTTCTTC.

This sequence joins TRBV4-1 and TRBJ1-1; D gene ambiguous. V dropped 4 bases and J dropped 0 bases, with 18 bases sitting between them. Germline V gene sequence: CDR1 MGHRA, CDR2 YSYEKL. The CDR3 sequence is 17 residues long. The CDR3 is CASSRITEAFMNTEAFF. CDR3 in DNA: TGCGCCAGCAGCCGGATAACGGAGGCCTTTATGAACACTGAAGCTTTCTTT.

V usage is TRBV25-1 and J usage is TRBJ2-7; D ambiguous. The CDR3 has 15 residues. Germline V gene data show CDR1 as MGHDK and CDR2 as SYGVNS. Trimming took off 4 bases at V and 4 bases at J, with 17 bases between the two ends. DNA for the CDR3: TGTGCCAGCAGTGGCTCAAATTGGGGTATTTACGAGCAGTACTTC. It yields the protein CASSGSNWGIYEQYF.

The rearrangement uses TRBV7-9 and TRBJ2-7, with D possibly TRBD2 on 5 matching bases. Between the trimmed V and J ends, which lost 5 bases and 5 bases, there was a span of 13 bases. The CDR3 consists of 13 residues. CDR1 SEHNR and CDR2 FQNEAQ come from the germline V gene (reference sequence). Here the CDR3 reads CASSRLSGNEQYF. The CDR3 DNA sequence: TGTGCCAGCAGCCGCTTATCGGGGAACGAGCAGTACTTC.

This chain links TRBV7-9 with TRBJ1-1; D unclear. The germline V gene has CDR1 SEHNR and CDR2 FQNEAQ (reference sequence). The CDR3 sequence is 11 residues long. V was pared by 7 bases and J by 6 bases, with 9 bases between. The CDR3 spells CASTLGSEAFF. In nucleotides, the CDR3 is TGTGCCAGCACCTTGGGGTCTGAAGCTTTCTTT.

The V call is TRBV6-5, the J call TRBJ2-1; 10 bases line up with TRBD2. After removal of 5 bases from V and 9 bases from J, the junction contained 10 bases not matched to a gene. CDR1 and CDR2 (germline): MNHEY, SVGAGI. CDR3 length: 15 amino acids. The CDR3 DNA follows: TGTGCCAGCAGTCCGAGGGGCTCTAGCGGGGGTGAGCAGTTCTTC. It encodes CASSPRGSSGGEQFF.

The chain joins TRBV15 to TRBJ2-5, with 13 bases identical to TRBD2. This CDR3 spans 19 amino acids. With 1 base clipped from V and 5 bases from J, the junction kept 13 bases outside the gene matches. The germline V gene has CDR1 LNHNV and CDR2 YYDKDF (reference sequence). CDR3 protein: CATSRGTGLAGAFRETQYF. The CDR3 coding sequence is TGTGCCACCAGCAGAGGGACAGGACTAGCGGGAGCATTTCGGGAGACCCAGTACTTC.

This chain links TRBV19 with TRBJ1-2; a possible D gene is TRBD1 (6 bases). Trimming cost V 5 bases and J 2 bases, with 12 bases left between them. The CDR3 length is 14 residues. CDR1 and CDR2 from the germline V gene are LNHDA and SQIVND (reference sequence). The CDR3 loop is CASSPGTTNYGYTF. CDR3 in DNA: TGTGCCAGTAGTCCGGGGACAACCAACTATGGCTACACCTTC.

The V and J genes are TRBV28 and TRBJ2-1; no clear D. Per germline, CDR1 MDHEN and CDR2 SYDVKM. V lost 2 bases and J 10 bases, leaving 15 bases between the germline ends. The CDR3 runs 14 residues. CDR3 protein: CASSLLPSRAEQFF. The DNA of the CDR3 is TGTGCCAGCAGTTTACTCCCCTCGAGAGCCGAGCAGTTCTTC.

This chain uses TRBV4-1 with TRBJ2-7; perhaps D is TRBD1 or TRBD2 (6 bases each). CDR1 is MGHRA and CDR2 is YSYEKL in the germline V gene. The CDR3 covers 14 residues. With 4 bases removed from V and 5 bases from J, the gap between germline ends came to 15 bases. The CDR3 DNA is TGCGCCAGCAGCCTCGTCATCGGGGGCAACGAGCAGTACTTC. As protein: CASSLVIGGNEQYF.

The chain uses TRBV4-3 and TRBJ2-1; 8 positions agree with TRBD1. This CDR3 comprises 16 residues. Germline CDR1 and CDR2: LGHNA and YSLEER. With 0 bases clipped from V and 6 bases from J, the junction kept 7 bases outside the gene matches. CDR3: CASSQDQRQGFNEQFF. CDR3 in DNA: TGCGCCAGCAGCCAAGATCAACGACAGGGGTTCAATGAGCAGTTCTTC.

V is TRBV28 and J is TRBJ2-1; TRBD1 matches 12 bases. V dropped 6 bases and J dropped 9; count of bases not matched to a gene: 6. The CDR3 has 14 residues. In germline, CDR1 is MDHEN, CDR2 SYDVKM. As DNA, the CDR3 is TGTGCCAGCAGCCTAGGGGGACAGGGGGCTGAGCAGTTCTTC. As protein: CASSLGGQGAEQFF.

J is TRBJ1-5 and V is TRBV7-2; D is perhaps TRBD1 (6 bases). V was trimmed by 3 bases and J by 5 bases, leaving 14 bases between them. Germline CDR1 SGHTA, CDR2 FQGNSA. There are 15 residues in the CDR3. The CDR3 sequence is CASSFWGRGDQPQHF. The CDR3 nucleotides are TGTGCCAGCAGCTTCTGGGGGCGAGGGGATCAGCCCCAGCATTTT.

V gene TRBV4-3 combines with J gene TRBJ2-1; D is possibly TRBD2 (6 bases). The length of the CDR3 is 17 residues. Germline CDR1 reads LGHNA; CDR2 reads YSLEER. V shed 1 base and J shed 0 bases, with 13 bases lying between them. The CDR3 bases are TGCGCCAGCAGCCAAGGTCCGGCGGGAAGCTCCTACAATGAGCAGTTCTTC. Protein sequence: CASSQGPAGSSYNEQFF.

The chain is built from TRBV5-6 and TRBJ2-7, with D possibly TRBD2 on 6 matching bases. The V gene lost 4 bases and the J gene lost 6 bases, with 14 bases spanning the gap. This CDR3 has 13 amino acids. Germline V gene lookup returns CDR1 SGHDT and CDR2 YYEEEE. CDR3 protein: CASSNGGKAEQYF. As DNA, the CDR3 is TGTGCCAGCAGCAACGGCGGGAAGGCCGAGCAGTACTTC.

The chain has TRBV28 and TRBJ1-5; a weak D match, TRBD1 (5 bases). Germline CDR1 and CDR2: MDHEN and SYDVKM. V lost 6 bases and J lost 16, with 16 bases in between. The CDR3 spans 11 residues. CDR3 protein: CASSPGTGGHF. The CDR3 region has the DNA TGTGCCAGCAGCCCGGGGACCGGGGGACATTTT.

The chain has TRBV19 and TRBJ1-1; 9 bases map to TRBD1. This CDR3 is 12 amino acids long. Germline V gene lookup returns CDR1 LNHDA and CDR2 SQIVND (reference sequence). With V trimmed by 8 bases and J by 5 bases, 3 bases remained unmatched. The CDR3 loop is CASRQGGTEAFF. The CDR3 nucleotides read TGTGCCAGTCGACAGGGGGGGACTGAAGCTTTCTTT. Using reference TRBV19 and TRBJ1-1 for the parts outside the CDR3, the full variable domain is DGGITQSPKYLFRKEGQNVTLSCEQNLNHDAMYWYRQDPGQGLRLIYYSQIVNDFQKGDIAEGYSVSREKKESFPLTVTSAQKNPTAFYLCASRQGGTEAFFGQGTRLTVV.

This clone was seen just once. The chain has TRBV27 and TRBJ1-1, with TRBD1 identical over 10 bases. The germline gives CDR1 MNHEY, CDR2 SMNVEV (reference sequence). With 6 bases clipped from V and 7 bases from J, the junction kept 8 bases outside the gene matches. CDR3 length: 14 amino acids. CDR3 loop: CASRWTGGSIEAFF. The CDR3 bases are TGTGCCAGCAGGTGGACAGGGGGGTCTATTGAAGCTTTCTTT.

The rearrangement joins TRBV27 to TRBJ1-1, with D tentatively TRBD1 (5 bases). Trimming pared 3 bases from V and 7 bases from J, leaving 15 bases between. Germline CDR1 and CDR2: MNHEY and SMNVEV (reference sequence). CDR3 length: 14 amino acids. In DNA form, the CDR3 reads TGTGCCAGCAGTTTCATAGCAGGGATTGATGAAGCTTTCTTT. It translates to CASSFIAGIDEAFF.

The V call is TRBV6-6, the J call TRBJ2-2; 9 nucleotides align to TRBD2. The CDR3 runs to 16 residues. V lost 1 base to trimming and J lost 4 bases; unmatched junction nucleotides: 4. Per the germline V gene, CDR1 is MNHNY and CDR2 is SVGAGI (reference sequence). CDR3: CASSYYSGSPTGELFF. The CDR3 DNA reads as TGTGCCAGCAGTTACTATAGCGGGAGTCCCACCGGGGAGCTGTTTTTT.

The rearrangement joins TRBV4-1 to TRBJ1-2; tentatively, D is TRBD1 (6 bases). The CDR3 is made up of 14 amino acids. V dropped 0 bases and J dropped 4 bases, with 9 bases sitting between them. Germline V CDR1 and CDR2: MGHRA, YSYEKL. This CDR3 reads CASSQDEGGYGYTF. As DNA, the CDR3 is TGCGCCAGCAGCCAAGATGAGGGGGGCTATGGCTACACCTTC.

The CDR3 sequence: CASSLVVGQPQHF. CDR3 bases: TGTGCCAGCAGCTTAGTGGTAGGCCAGCCCCAGCATTTT. The J gene is TRBJ1-5, the V gene TRBV7-2; D gene uncertain. Between the trimmed V and J ends, which lost 1 base and 7 bases, there was a span of 8 bases. The CDR3 contains 13 residues. From germline, CDR1 is SGHTA and CDR2 FQGNSA.

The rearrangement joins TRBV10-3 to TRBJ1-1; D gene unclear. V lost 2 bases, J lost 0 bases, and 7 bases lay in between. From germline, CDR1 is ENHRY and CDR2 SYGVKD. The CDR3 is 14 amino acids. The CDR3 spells CAISERVMNTEAFF. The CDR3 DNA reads TGTGCCATCAGTGAGAGAGTTATGAACACTGAAGCTTTCTTT.

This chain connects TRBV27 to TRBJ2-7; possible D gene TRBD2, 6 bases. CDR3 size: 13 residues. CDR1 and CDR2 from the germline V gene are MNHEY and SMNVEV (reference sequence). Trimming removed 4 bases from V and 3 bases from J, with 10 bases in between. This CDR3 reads CASSSWTNYEQYF. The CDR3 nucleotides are TGTGCCAGCAGTTCCTGGACTAACTACGAGCAGTACTTC.

The CDR3 sequence is CASSQDPSGINEQYF. The CDR3 DNA reads as TGCGCCAGCAGCCAAGACCCTAGCGGGATTAACGAGCAGTACTTC. The chain uses TRBV4-1 and TRBJ2-7, with 9 positions matching TRBD2. V was pared by 0 bases and J by 5 bases, with 5 bases of the junction left unmatched. Germline V CDR1 and CDR2: MGHRA, YSYEKL. This CDR3 contains 15 residues.